A selection of T cell receptor beta chains follows, all from one sample in a study of T cell changes during pregnancy in multiple sclerosis. Assay: immunoSEQ multiplex PCR; the TCRdb copy retains only in-frame clones and omits some. Here the sample spans about 110,000 clones, roughly 90% being singletons. The source material was peripheral blood, sampled in the third trimester of pregnancy. Source of these receptors: a female donor with multiple sclerosis, enrolled in a pregnancy study. CDR3s include the opening cysteine and the closing phenylalanine or tryptophan. A D gene is named only where the DNA matches it firmly. Clone size is stated in some rows and not others, as once, few, many or a class when expanded.

>.|TRBV28|TRBJ2-1|TRBD2|14
TGTGCCAGCAGACTAGCGGGCTCTCACAATGAGCAGTTCTTC
CASRLAGSHNEQFF
>.|TRBV4-1|TRBJ1-3|.|15
TGCGCCAGCAGCCAAGCTGGCCCCTCTGGAAACACCATATATTTT
CASSQAGPSGNTIYF
>few|TRBV18|TRBJ1-2|.|14
TGTGCCAGCTCACCACCGCCAGGGCGAGAAGGCTACACCTTC
CASSPPPGREGYTF
>.|TRBV6-6|TRBJ2-7|.|11
TGTGCCAGCAGTGCCAACTACGAGCAGTACTTC
CASSANYEQYF
>.|TRBV15|TRBJ2-1|.|13
TGTGCCACCAGCAGGGACACATACAATGAGCAGTTCTTC
CATSRDTYNEQFF
>.|TRBV7-2|TRBJ1-5|.|15
TGTGCCAGCAGCTTAGCAGGGGGAAGCAATCAGCCCCAGCATTTT
CASSLAGGSNQPQHF
>.|TRBV5-1|TRBJ2-1|.|13
TGCGCCAGCAGCTTGGAGCTAGTCAATGAGCAGTTCTTC
CASSLELVNEQFF
>.|TRBV5-8|TRBJ2-3|TRBD2|16
TGTGCCAGCAGCATATTTCCAGCGGGAGGCCGAGATACGCAGTATTTT
CASSIFPAGGRDTQYF
>.|TRBV27|TRBJ1-1|TRBD1|15
TGTGCCAGCAGCTTCTCCGGGACAGTGAACACTGAAGCTTTCTTT
CASSFSGTVNTEAFF
>.|TRBV11-3|TRBJ2-7|.|13
TGTGCCAGCAGCCAAGACAGGTCCTACGAGCAGTACTTC
CASSQDRSYEQYF
>.|TRBV4-2|TRBJ2-7|TRBD2|16
TGTGCCAGCAGCCAAGAGCACGGGACCACGGGGGGAGAGCAGTACTTC
CASSQEHGTTGGEQYF
>.|TRBV15|TRBJ1-3|.|15
TGTGCCACCAGCAGCCCAGGGATTGCTGGAAACACCATATATTTT
CATSSPGIAGNTIYF
>once|TRBV10-3|TRBJ2-5|.|14
TGTGCCATCAGTGAGAGCGACTACCAAGAGACCCAGTACTTC
CAISESDYQETQYF
>.|TRBV6-5|TRBJ2-5|.|15
TGTGCCAGCAGCCTACATCGGGAGATTCGAGAGACCCAGTACTTC
CASSLHREIRETQYF
>.|TRBV5-1|TRBJ2-1|TRBD2|16
TGCGCCAGCAGCCTAGGACTAGCAATAGGGTACAATGAGCAGTTCTTC
CASSLGLAIGYNEQFF
>.|TRBV6-1|TRBJ2-2|TRBD1|14
TGTGCCAGCAAAGGGACAGGGCTGACCGGGGAGCTGTTTTTT
CASKGTGLTGELFF
>.|TRBV19|TRBJ1-5|TRBD1|17
TGTGCCAGTGGATTTTTTCGGGACAGTGCTTACAATCAGCCCCAGCATTTT
CASGFFRDSAYNQPQHF
>.|TRBV27|TRBJ2-1|.|13
TGTGCCAGCAGCGACTCAGGGAATCTGGAGCAGTTCTTC
CASSDSGNLEQFF
>once|TRBV7-9|TRBJ2-3|.|11
TGTGCCAGCAGCTTCCAAGATACGCAGTATTTT
CASSFQDTQYF
>once|TRBV15|TRBJ1-5|.|16
TGTGCCACCAGCAGAGAAGTAGAGGGCCCGGCGTCGGCCCAGCATTTT
CATSREVEGPASAQHF
>.|TRBV5-4|TRBJ2-4|TRBD1|14
TGTGCCAGCAGCTTGAGACAGGGAGAAAACATTCAGTACTTC
CASSLRQGENIQYF
>.|TRBV7-7|TRBJ2-4|TRBD1|12
TGTGCCAGGGGGGACAGGGAAAACATTCAGTACTTC
CARGDRENIQYF
>once|TRBV6-5|TRBJ2-7|.|15
TGTGCCAGCAGTTACTCAGGGGCGAGCTCCTACGAGCAGTACTTC
CASSYSGASSYEQYF
>few|TRBV27|TRBJ1-1|TRBD1|17
TGTGCCAGCAGCCGAAGATCCGGGACAGGGGCGAGAACTGAAGCTTTCTTT
CASSRRSGTGARTEAFF
>few|TRBV30|TRBJ1-1|.|13
TGTGCCTGGAGTCACACAGGTTCCACTGAAGCTTTCTTT
CAWSHTGSTEAFF